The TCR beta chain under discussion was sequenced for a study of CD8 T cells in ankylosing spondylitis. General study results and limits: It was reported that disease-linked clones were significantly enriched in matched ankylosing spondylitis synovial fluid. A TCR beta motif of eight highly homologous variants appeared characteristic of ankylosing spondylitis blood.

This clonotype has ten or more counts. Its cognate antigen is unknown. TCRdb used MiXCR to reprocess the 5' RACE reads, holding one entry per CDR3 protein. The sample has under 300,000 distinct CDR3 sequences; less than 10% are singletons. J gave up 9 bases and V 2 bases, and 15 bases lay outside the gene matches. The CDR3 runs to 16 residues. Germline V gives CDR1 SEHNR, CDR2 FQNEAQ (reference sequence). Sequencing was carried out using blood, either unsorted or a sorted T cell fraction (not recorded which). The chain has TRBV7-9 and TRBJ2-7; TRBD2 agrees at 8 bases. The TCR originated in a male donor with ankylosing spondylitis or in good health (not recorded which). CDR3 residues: CASSLFPEAGVGLQYF. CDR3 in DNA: TGTGCCAGCAGCTTATTCCCAGAAGCGGGAGTAGGGCTGCAGTACTTC.